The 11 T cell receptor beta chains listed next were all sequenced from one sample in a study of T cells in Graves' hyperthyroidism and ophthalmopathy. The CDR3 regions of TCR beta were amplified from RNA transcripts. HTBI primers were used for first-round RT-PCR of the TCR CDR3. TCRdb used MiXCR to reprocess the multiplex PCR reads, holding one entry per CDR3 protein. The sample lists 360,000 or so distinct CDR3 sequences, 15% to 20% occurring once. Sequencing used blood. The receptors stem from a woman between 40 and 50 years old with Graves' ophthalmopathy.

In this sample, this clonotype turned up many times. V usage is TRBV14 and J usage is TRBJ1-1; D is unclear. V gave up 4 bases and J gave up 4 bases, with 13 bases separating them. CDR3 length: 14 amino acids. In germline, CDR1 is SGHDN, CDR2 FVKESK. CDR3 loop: CASSLLGPGTEAFF. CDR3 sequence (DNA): TGTGCCAGCAGCCTACTGGGCCCCGGCACTGAAGCTTTCTTT.

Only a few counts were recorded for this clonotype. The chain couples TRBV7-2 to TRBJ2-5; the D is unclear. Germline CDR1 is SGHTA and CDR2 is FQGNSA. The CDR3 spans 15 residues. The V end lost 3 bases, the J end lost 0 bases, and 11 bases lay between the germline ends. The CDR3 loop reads CASSFGGWDQETQYF. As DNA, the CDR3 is TGTGCCAGCAGCTTCGGCGGCTGGGACCAAGAGACCCAGTACTTC.

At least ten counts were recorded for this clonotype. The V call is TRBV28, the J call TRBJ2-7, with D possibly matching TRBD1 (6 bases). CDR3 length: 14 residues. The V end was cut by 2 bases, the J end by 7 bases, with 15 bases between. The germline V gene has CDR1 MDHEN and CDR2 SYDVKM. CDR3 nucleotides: TGTGCCAGCAGTTTAAGGGGGACCGATCTGGAGCAGTACTTC. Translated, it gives CASSLRGTDLEQYF.

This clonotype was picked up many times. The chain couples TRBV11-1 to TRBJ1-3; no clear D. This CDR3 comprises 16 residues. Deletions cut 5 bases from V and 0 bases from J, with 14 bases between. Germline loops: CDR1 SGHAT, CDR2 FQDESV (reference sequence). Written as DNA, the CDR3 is TGTGCCAGCAGCCACGGAGGGAGGGACTCTGGAAACACCATATATTTT. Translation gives CASSHGGRDSGNTIYF.

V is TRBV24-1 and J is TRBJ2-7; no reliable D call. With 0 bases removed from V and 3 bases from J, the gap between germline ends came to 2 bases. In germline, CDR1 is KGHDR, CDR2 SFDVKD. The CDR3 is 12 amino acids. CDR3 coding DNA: TGTGCCACCAGTGATTTGAACTACGAGCAGTACTTC. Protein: CATSDLNYEQYF.

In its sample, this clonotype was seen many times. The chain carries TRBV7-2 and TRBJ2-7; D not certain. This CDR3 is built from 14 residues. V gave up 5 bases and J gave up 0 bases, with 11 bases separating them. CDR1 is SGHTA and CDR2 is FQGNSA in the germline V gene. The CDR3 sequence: CASSLEYISYEQYF. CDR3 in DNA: TGTGCCAGCAGCCTAGAGTACATCTCCTACGAGCAGTACTTC.

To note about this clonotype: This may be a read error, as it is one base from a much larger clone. The CDR3 region has the DNA TGTGCCAGCAGTTTTTCTAGTCTCGAGACCCTGTACTTC. Protein product: CASSFSSLETLYF. This chain links TRBV12-3 or TRBV12-4 with TRBJ2-5, with no clear D. The CDR3 is 13 residues long.

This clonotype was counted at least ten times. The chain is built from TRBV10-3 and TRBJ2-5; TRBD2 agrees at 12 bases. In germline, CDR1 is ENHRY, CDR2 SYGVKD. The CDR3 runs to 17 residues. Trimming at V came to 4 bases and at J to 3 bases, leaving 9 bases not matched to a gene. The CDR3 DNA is TGTGCCATCAGTGCCCCACCGACTAGCGGGAGTGAAGAGACCCAGTACTTC. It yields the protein CAISAPPTSGSEETQYF.

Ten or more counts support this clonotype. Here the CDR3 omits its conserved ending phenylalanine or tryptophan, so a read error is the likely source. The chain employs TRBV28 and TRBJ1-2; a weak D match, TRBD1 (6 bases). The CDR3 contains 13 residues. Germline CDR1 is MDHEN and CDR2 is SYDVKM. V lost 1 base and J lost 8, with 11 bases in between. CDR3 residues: CASSLSGGRGYTS. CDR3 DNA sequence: TGTGCCAGCAGTTTATCTGGGGGGCGCGGCTACACCTCC.

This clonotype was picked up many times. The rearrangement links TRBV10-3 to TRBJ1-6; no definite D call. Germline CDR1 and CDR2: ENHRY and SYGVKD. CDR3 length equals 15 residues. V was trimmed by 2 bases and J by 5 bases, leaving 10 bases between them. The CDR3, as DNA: TGTGCCATCAGTGAGCGGCAGCAGGATAATTCACCCCTCCACTTT. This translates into CAISERQQDNSPLHF.

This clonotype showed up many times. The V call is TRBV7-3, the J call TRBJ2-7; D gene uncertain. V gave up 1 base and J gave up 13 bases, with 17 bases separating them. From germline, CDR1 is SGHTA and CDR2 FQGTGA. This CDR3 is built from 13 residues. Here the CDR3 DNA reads TGTGCCAGCAGCTTAAGGAAAGGAACAAGCTCCTACTTC. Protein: CASSLRKGTSSYF.